This TCR beta chain came from a study of blood T cell repertoires in COVID-19. Study-level information: The study drew acute and convalescent COVID-19 samples from the United States, Italy and Spain. The cDNA or gDNA used as material had been derived from T cells, B-cell-depleted T cells, or PBMCs.

TCRdb's copy holds only in-frame clones and misses some; the assay was immunoSEQ multiplex PCR. Here the sample spans 300,000 to 350,000 clones, around 90% being singletons. Cohort allocation depended upon clinical history that participants reported. The TCR sequence derives from a woman younger than 30 with acute COVID-19. The specimen sequenced was PBMCs or T cells enriched from blood (not recorded which).

CDR3 DNA: TGTGCCAGCAGCGTGGGGACAGGGGGCGAAGCTTTCTTT. Amino acids: CASSVGTGGEAFF. The rearrangement links TRBV9 to TRBJ1-1, with 12 positions matching TRBD1. The V segment lost 2 bases and the J segment 8 bases; nucleotides outside the gene matches: 1. The CDR3 consists of 13 residues. Germline CDR1 and CDR2: SGDLS and YYNGEE.